Listed here are 21 T cell receptor beta chains from one sample, sequenced in a study of shared clonotypes between healthy human individuals. Clones were read by immunoSEQ multiplex PCR, and TCRdb kept only the in-frame ones, dropping some. The profile shows around 2.3 million clones, more than 90% of them singletons. The sequenced sample was naive CD4+ T cells sorted from blood. Described subset: CD45RA+ positively selected. The receptor set was obtained from a man aged 18 to 29 in good health.

The chain carries TRBV6-5 and TRBJ2-6; 7 bases map to TRBD1. The CDR3 is 16 residues long. CDR1 MNHEY and CDR2 SVGAGI come from the germline V gene. Unmatched junction bases numbered 5, after V lost 3 bases and J lost 3 bases. The CDR3 loop reads CASSYVPGGGANVLTF. The DNA for the CDR3 is TGTGCCAGCAGTTATGTCCCAGGGGGTGGGGCCAACGTCCTGACTTTC.

J is TRBJ2-7 and V is TRBV6-1; D uncertain. The length of the CDR3 is 13 residues. Germline V gene data show CDR1 as MNHNS and CDR2 as SASEGT. V was clipped by 6 bases and J by 5 bases, with 14 bases between them. The CDR3 sequence is CASRLLLSHEQYF. In DNA form, the CDR3 reads TGTGCCAGCAGGTTGCTCCTTTCCCACGAGCAGTACTTC.

J is TRBJ1-4 and V is TRBV5-5; TRBD1 might be the D (5 bases). CDR3 length: 15 residues. Looked up from germline, CDR1 is SGHKS and CDR2 is YYEKEE (reference sequence). Trimming removed 2 bases at V and 4 bases at J, with 12 bases between. CDR3 bases: TGTGCCAGCAGCTTCGAGGGGCGCCGTAATGAAAAACTGTTTTTT. Amino acid sequence: CASSFEGRRNEKLFF. Full variable domain (missing parts from reference TRBV5-5 and TRBJ1-4): DAGVTQSPTHLIKTRGQQVTLRCSPISGHKSVSWYQQVLGQGPQFIFQYYEKEERGRGNFPDRFSARQFPNYSSELNVNALLLGDSALYLCASSFEGRRNEKLFFGSGTQLSVL.

This CDR3 reads CASSLKYRAPNQPQHF. CDR3 DNA sequence: TGTGCCAGCAGCTTGAAGTACAGGGCACCCAATCAGCCCCAGCATTTT. V and J are TRBV5-8 and TRBJ1-5, with D possibly being TRBD1 (6 bases). Trimming cost V 1 base and J 3 bases, with 14 bases left between them. CDR1 SGHTS and CDR2 YDEGEE come from the germline V gene. The CDR3 sequence is 16 residues long.

The rearrangement links TRBV19 to TRBJ2-6, with D maybe TRBD2 (5 bases). CDR1 and CDR2 (germline): LNHDA, SQIVND (reference sequence). The CDR3 runs 15 residues. Trimming removed 3 bases at V and 3 bases at J, with 9 bases between. CDR3 nucleotide sequence: TGTGCCAGTAGTATCGAGGGTTTTGGGGCCAACGTCCTGACTTTC. It yields the protein CASSIEGFGANVLTF.

This sequence joins TRBV27 and TRBJ2-7, with a tentative D call TRBD1 (5 bases). The CDR3 consists of 13 residues. The V gene's germline CDR1 is MNHEY and CDR2 SMNVEV (reference sequence). V was pared by 2 bases and J by 9 bases, with 14 bases between. Here the CDR3 DNA reads TGTGCCAGCAGTTTACGCCCAGGGCAAGTGCAGTACTTC. Translating it yields CASSLRPGQVQYF.

This clone was observed once. This chain connects TRBV30 to TRBJ2-7; 10 bases map to TRBD2. Germline V gives CDR1 GTSNPN, CDR2 SVGIG (reference sequence). Germline trimming cut 4 bases from V and 3 bases from J; bases unmatched to any gene: 9. The CDR3 has 15 amino acids. As DNA, the CDR3 is TGTGCCTGGATCCCGTGGACTAGCGGATACTACGAGCAGTACTTC. This encodes CAWIPWTSGYYEQYF.

Remarks on this clone: Other DNA sequences in this sample translate to the same CDR3. V gene TRBV2 combines with J gene TRBJ2-3, with 9 nucleotides matching TRBD1. V lost 6 bases, J lost 1 base, and 2 bases stayed unmatched. CDR1 and CDR2 from the germline V gene are SNHLY and FYNNEI. The CDR3 spans 14 residues. The CDR3, as DNA: TGTGCCAGCAGCCGGGACAGGGGCACAGATACGCAGTATTTT. Translating gives CASSRDRGTDTQYF.

The table lists this clone with a count of one. The CDR3 DNA sequence: TGTGCCAGTAGTATGCTGGGGACGGGCAATCAGCCCCAGCATTTT. Residues: CASSMLGTGNQPQHF. The chain links TRBV19 to TRBJ1-5, with D tentatively TRBD1 (5 bases). Germline V CDR1 and CDR2: LNHDA, SQIVND (reference sequence). CDR3 length: 15 residues. Trimming pared 3 bases from V and 2 bases from J, leaving 11 bases between.

The rearrangement joins TRBV25-1 to TRBJ1-1; TRBD1 matches 7 bases. J lost 6 bases, V lost 8 bases, and 18 bases had no gene match. The CDR3 has 16 amino acids. Germline values: CDR1 MGHDK, CDR2 SYGVNS. CDR3 DNA: TGTGCCAGCTCTGACAGGGAGGTTAGACGGGTCCCTGAAGCTTTCTTT. It codes for CASSDREVRRVPEAFF.

The chain recombines TRBV11-2 with TRBJ1-6, with TRBD1 identical over 9 bases. The CDR3 sequence is 14 residues long. Germline CDR1 reads SGHAT; CDR2 reads FQNNGV. The V and J ends lost 5 bases and 7 bases, in that order; junction bases with no gene match: 3. The CDR3 spells CASSPGTGNSPLHF. The CDR3 DNA is TGTGCCAGCAGCCCGGGGACAGGGAATTCACCCCTCCACTTT.

This chain joins TRBV2 and TRBJ1-1; D perhaps matches TRBD1 (6 bases). The CDR3 runs to 14 residues. Trimming left V 10 bases short and J 4 bases short, with 19 bases between. CDR1 is SNHLY, CDR2 FYNNEI, per germline. This CDR3 is CATDRRTSSTEAFF. The CDR3 DNA sequence: TGTGCCACCGACAGGCGGACATCTAGCACTGAAGCTTTCTTT.

The chain recombines TRBV6-1 with TRBJ2-7; TRBD2 matches 15 bases. The V gene's germline CDR1 is MNHNS and CDR2 SASEGT. The CDR3 runs to 17 residues. Trimming removed 4 bases from V and 3 bases from J; junction bases left unmatched: 7. CDR3 residues: CASSAPGLAGGGYEQYF. DNA for the CDR3: TGTGCCAGCAGTGCCCCGGGACTAGCGGGGGGAGGCTACGAGCAGTACTTC.

This chain joins TRBV6-5 and TRBJ1-2, with TRBD1 matching over 9 bases. The CDR3 is 13 residues long. Trimming at V came to 2 bases and at J to 8 bases, leaving 3 bases not matched to a gene. In germline, CDR1 is MNHEY, CDR2 SVGAGI. The CDR3 protein is CASSYPGQGGYTF. CDR3 coding DNA: TGTGCCAGCAGTTACCCGGGACAGGGAGGCTACACCTTC.

Regarding this clone: Other nucleotide sequences from this sample produce the same CDR3. The chain is built from TRBV9 and TRBJ1-3; D gene ambiguous. The germline V gene encodes CDR1 SGDLS and CDR2 YYNGEE. Trimming pared 1 base from V and 1 base from J, leaving 3 bases between. The CDR3 has 13 residues. CDR3 DNA: TGTGCCAGCAGCGTAAGATCTGGAAACACCATATATTTT. Translated, it gives CASSVRSGNTIYF.

The chain joins TRBV4-1 to TRBJ2-7, with 10 bases matching TRBD2. The trim removed 2 bases at V and 3 bases at J, leaving 7 bases unmatched. Germline V gene sequence: CDR1 MGHRA, CDR2 YSYEKL. There are 16 residues in the CDR3. This chain's CDR3 is CASSQPRTSGLYEQYF. CDR3 sequence (DNA): TGCGCCAGCAGCCAACCCAGGACTAGCGGCCTCTACGAGCAGTACTTC.

This clone is a singleton in its sample. The chain employs TRBV7-9 and TRBJ2-1, with 9 bases lining up with TRBD1. The CDR3 length is 15 residues. V lost 3 bases to trimming and J lost 2 bases; unmatched junction nucleotides: 2. Germline values: CDR1 SEHNR, CDR2 FQNEAQ (reference sequence). This CDR3 reads CASSFTGGAYNEQFF. Written as DNA, the CDR3 is TGTGCCAGCAGCTTCACAGGGGGCGCCTACAATGAGCAGTTCTTC.

The CDR3 DNA follows: TGCGCCAGCAGCCAACCAGTCTCTGGAAACACCATATATTTT. Translated: CASSQPVSGNTIYF. This chain joins TRBV4-1 and TRBJ1-3; D gene ambiguous. Germline V lookup: CDR1 MGHRA, CDR2 YSYEKL. This CDR3 has 14 amino acids. The V end lost 2 bases, the J end lost 0 bases, and 5 bases lay between the germline ends.

V gene TRBV5-6 combines with J gene TRBJ2-1; D might be TRBD2 (6 bases). Looked up from germline, CDR1 is SGHDT and CDR2 is YYEEEE. Trimming left V 0 bases short and J 2 bases short, with 12 bases between. The CDR3 consists of 16 residues. CDR3 DNA sequence: TGTGCCAGCAGCTTGGATCGCGGGGTCACCTACAATGAGCAGTTCTTC. It translates to CASSLDRGVTYNEQFF.

In this sample, this clone turned up once. Other nucleotide sequences from this sample produce the same CDR3. The chain is built from TRBV18 and TRBJ2-7; D unresolved. The ends were cut back, 4 bases at V and 0 bases at J, with 4 bases in the middle. The CDR3 totals 12 residues. CDR1 is KGHSH and CDR2 is LQKENI in the germline V gene. CDR3 protein: CASSRDSYEQYF. The CDR3 nucleotides read TGTGCCAGCTCACGGGACTCCTACGAGCAGTACTTC. Full variable domain (rest looked up from reference TRBV18 and TRBJ2-7): NAGVMQNPRHLVRRRGQEARLRCSPMKGHSHVYWYRQLPEEGLKFMVYLQKENIIDESGMPKERFSAEFPKEGPSILRIQQVVRGDSAAYFCASSRDSYEQYFGPGTRLTVT.

The V gene is TRBV28, the J gene TRBJ1-5, with a tentative D call TRBD1 (5 bases). V was clipped by 7 bases and J by 1 base, with 14 bases between them. CDR3 size: 15 residues. Germline loops: CDR1 MDHEN, CDR2 SYDVKM. The CDR3 coding sequence is TGTGCCAGCACCCCCCGGGGGTTGAGCAATCAGCCCCAGCATTTT. Translated: CASTPRGLSNQPQHF.